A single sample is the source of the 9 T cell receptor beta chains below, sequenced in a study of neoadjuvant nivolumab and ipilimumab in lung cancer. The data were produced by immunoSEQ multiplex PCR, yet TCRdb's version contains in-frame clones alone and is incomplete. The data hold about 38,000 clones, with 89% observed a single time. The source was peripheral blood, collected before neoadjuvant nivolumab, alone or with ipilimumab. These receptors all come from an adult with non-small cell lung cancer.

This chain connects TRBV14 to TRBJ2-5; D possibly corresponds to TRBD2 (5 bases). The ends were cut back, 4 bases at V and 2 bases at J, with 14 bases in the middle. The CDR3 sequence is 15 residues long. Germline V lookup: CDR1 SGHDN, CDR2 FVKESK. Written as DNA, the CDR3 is TGTGCCAGCAGCCCGAGGGCCGCGAATCAAGAGACCCAGTACTTC. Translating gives CASSPRAANQETQYF.

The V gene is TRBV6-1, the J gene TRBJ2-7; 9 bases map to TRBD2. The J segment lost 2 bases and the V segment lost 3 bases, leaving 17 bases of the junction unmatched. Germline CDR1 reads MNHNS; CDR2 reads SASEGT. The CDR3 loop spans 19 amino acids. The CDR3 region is CASSDNLNSGSPLTYEQYF. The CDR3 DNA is TGTGCCAGCAGTGACAACCTCAATAGCGGGAGCCCTCTAACCTACGAGCAGTACTTC.

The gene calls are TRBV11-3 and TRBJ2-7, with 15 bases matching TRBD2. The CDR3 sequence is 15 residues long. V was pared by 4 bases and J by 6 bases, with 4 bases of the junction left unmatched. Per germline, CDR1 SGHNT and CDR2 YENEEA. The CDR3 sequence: CASSSGLAGGGEQYF. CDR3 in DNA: TGTGCCAGCAGCTCGGGACTAGCGGGAGGCGGCGAGCAGTACTTC.

CDR3 in amino acids: CASSLAEGQGIYEQYF. In DNA, the CDR3 is TGCGCCAGCAGCTTGGCGGAGGGACAGGGCATCTACGAGCAGTACTTC. This chain links TRBV5-1 with TRBJ2-7; 9 nucleotides match TRBD1. Per germline, CDR1 SGHRS and CDR2 YFSETQ. The V gene end was trimmed by 0 bases and the J gene end by 3 bases; junction bases not matched to a gene: 7. CDR3 length: 16 residues.

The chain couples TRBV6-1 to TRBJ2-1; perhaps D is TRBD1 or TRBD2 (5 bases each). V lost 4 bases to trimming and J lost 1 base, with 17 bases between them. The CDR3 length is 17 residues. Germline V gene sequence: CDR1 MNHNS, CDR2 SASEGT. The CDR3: CASSAGTLPRSYNEQFF. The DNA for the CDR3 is TGTGCCAGCAGTGCAGGGACCCTGCCCCGGTCCTACAATGAGCAGTTCTTC.

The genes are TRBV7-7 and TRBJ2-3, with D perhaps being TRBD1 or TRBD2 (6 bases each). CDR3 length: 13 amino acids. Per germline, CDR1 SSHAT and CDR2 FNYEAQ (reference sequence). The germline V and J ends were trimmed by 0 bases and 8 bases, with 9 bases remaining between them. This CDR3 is CASSLAKGGTQYF. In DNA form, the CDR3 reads TGTGCCAGCAGCTTAGCCAAGGGGGGTACGCAGTATTTT.

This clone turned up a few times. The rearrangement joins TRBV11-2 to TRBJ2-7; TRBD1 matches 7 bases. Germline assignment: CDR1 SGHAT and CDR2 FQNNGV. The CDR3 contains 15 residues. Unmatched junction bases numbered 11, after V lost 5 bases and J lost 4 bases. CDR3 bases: TGTGCCAGCAGCACCCACAGGGGTTCTGGTTACGAGCAGTACTTC. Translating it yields CASSTHRGSGYEQYF. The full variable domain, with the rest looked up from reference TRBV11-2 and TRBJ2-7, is EAGVAQSPRYKIIEKRQSVAFWCNPISGHATLYWYQQILGQGPKLLIQFQNNGVVDDSQLPKDRFSAERLKGVDSTLKIQPAKLEDSAVYLCASSTHRGSGYEQYFGPGTRLTVT.

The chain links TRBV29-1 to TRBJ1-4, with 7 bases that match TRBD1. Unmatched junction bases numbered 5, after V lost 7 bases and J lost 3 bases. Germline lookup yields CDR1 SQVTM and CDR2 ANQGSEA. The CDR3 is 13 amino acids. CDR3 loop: CSAAGTANEKLFF. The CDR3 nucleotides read TGCAGCGCAGCCGGGACAGCTAATGAAAAACTGTTTTTT.

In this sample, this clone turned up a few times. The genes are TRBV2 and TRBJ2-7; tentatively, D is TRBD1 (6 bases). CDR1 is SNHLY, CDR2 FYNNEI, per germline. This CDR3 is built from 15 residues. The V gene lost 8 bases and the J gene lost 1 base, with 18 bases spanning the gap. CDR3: CASHGVSDSSYEQYF. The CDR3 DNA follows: TGTGCCAGCCACGGGGTATCGGACAGTTCCTACGAGCAGTACTTC.